This T cell receptor beta chain was documented in a study of blood T cell repertoires in COVID-19. Across the whole study: Donors in the United States, Italy and Spain gave samples during acute or convalescent COVID-19.

The CDR3 loop spans 17 amino acids. The V gene lost 4 bases and the J gene lost 0 bases, with 15 bases spanning the gap. The germline gives CDR1 LGHNA, CDR2 YSLEER. Patients of the Seattle cohort, enrolled during active infection, were followed longitudinally. Using immunoSEQ multiplex PCR, the repertoire was profiled, and TCRdb retains in-frame clones only, with some absent. The repertoire includes about 170,000 clones, around nine tenths of them detected once, and 2.5% to 3% sits in the top ten. Material for sequencing was peripheral blood. The chain employs TRBV4-3 and TRBJ1-4; D ambiguous. The TCR sequence derives from a woman of 80 years or more with COVID-19, enrolled during active disease. The CDR3 loop is CASSRQAATTTNEKLFF. The CDR3 bases are TGCGCCAGCAGCCGGCAGGCCGCAACGACAACTAATGAAAAACTGTTTTTT.